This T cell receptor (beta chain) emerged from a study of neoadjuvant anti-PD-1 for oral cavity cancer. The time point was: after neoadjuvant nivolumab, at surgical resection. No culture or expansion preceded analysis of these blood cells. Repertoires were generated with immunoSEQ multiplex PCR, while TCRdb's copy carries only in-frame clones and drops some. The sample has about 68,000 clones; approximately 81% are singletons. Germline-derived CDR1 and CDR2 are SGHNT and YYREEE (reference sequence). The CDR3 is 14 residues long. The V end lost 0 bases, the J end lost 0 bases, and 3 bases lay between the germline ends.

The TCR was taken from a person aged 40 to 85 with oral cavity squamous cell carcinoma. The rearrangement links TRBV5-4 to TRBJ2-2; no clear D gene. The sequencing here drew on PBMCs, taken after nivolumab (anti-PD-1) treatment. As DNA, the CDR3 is TGTGCCAGCAGCTTGGAAGCGAACACCGGGGAGCTGTTTTTT. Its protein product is CASSLEANTGELFF.